Listed below are T cell receptor beta chains from one sample, sequenced in a study of post-analysis software for immune sequencing data. TCRdb called the PCR reads again in MiXCR, with one record for every CDR3 protein. This sample has approximately 460,000 distinct CDR3 sequences; 40% to 55% occur once, and the top ten carry around an eighth. Sequencing used blood. The receptors originated from a girl between 5 and 17 years old with multiple sclerosis. Each CDR3 is given with its conserved first and last residue. The order of the fields is D gene, clone size, V gene, J gene, CDR3 DNA, CDR3 protein. D genes are given only for firm matches. Only part of the rows carry a size: once, few, many, or a class if the clone is expanded.

D: TRBD2
size: -
V: TRBV3-1
J: TRBJ2-4
DNA: TGTGCCAGCAGCCAAGATCAACTAGCGGGAGGGGAGCAGTACTTC
CDR3: CASSQDQLAGGEQYF

D: TRBD2
size: -
V: TRBV6-1
J: TRBJ2-1
DNA: TGTGCCAGCATTCGAAAGAGGTTCGGGGGGAATGAGCAGTTCTTC
CDR3: CASIRKRFGGNEQFF

D: TRBD1
size: few
V: TRBV9
J: TRBJ2-5
DNA: TGTGCCAGCAGCGTAGCGACAGGGCAAGAGACCCAGTACTTC
CDR3: CASSVATGQETQYF

D: -
size: few
V: TRBV7-2
J: TRBJ2-7
DNA: TGTGCCAGCAGCCCATCGGACAGCTACTACGAGCAGTACTTC
CDR3: CASSPSDSYYEQYF

D: -
size: -
V: TRBV24-1
J: TRBJ2-3
DNA: TGTGCCACCAGTGATCCTACCTCGGACACTAGCACAGATACGCAGTATTTT
CDR3: CATSDPTSDTSTDTQYF

D: -
size: -
V: TRBV5-4
J: TRBJ1-2
DNA: TGTGCCAGCAGCCCAACCGGGGCAGGGACTAACTATGGCTACACCTTC
CDR3: CASSPTGAGTNYGYTF

D: -
size: -
V: TRBV11-2
J: TRBJ2-1
DNA: TGTGCCAGCAGCTTAGATCTCACGGCATCCGAGTTCTTC
CDR3: CASSLDLTASEFF

D: -
size: -
V: TRBV24-1
J: TRBJ2-1
DNA: TGTGCCACCAGTGATCCACGTAGCTCCTACAATGAGCAGTTCTTC
CDR3: CATSDPRSSYNEQFF

D: TRBD1
size: -
V: TRBV7-8
J: TRBJ2-7
DNA: TGTGCCAGCAGCTTAGGGGACAGGTACAATGAGCAGTACTTC
CDR3: CASSLGDRYNEQYF

D: TRBD1
size: -
V: TRBV15
J: TRBJ2-1
DNA: TGTGCCACCAGCAGAGAGGGGACAGGGGGCCGGTACAATGAGCAGTTCTTC
CDR3: CATSREGTGGRYNEQFF

D: -
size: few
V: TRBV28
J: TRBJ2-7
DNA: TGTGCCAGCAGTTTAGAACGAGAGACATCCTACGAGCAGTACTTC
CDR3: CASSLERETSYEQYF

D: -
size: -
V: TRBV7-9
J: TRBJ1-1
DNA: TGTGCCGGCAGCCCAAAGGGGGACACTGAAGCTTTCTTT
CDR3: CAGSPKGDTEAFF

D: -
size: -
V: TRBV11-2
J: TRBJ1-5
DNA: TGTGCCAGCAGCCCGGGGGCCACGAGCAATCAGCCCCAGCATTTT
CDR3: CASSPGATSNQPQHF

D: -
size: -
V: TRBV28
J: TRBJ2-1
DNA: TGTGCCAGCATGAGGGAATCCTCCTACAATGAGCAGTTCTTC
CDR3: CASMRESSYNEQFF

D: -
size: -
V: TRBV7-2
J: TRBJ2-2
DNA: TGTGCCAGCAGCTTAAGCCACACGAACACCGGGGAGCTGTTTTTT
CDR3: CASSLSHTNTGELFF